This entry is about one T cell receptor (beta chain). This CDR3 comprises 15 residues. In germline, CDR1 is LNHNV, CDR2 YYDKDF (reference sequence). V was trimmed by 0 bases and J by 5 bases, leaving 13 bases between them. The entry originates in a study of blood T cell repertoires in COVID-19. Study in general: The origin of the acute and convalescent COVID-19 samples was the United States, Italy and Spain. PBMCs, B-cell-depleted T cells, or T cells were the source of the cDNA or gDNA that made up the material.

Study processing details: Amplification with reference gene primers provided the estimates of nucleated cell counts. This table comes from immunoSEQ multiplex PCR, and its TCRdb copy is limited to in-frame clones, with some not included. Clonal size and the V and J genes are those of that table, whereas D and trimming came from the DNA. The sample gives around 80,000 clones, approximately 86% of which show up once; approximately 8% is in the top ten. The receptor's source is a man aged 80 or over with active or convalescent COVID-19. The V gene is TRBV15, the J gene TRBJ2-5; tentatively, D is TRBD2 (6 bases). The specimen was peripheral blood. For the CDR3, the DNA is TGTGCCACCAGCAGAGACCTCCGCGGAGGGGAGACCCAGTACTTC. Amino acid sequence: CATSRDLRGGETQYF.